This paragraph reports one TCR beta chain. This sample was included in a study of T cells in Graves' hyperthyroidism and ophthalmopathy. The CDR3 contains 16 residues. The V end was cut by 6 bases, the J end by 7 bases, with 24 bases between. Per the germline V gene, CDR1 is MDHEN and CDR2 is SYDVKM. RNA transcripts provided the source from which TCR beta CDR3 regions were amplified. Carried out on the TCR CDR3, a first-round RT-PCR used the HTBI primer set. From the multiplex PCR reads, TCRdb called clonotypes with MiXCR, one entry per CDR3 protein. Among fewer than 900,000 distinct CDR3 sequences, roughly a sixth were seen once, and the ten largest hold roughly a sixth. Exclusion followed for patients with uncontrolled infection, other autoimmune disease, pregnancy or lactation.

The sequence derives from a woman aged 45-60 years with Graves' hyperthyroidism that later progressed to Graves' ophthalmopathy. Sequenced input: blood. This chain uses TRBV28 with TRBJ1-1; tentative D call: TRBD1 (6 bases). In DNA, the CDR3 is TGTGCCAGCAGCTTAACAGGGAGTTTTGCGCTGGGTGAAGCTTTCTTT. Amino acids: CASSLTGSFALGEAFF.